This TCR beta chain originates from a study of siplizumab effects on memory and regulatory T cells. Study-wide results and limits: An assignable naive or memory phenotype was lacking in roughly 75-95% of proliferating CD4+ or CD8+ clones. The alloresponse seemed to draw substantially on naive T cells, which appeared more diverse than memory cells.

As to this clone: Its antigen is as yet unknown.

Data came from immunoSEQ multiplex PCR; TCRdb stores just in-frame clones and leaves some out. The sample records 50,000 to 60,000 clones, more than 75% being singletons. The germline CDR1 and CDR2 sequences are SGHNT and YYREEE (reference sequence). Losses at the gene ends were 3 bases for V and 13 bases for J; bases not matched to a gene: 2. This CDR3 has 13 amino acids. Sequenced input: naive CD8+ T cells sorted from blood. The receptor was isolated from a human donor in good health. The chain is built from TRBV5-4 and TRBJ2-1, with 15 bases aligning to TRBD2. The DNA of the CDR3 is TGTGCCAGCAGCTGGACTAGCGGGGGGGAACAGTTCTTC. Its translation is CASSWTSGGEQFF.